These 23 T cell receptor beta chains originate from one sample sequenced in a study of T-cell memory formation after mild COVID-19. TCRdb re-called the 5' RACE reads through MiXCR, storing one row per CDR3 protein. The data contain about 400,000 distinct CDR3 sequences, approximately 19% of them singletons. Material for sequencing was PBMCs or a T cell subset sorted from them (not recorded which). These receptors came from a man aged 18 to 35 who had mild COVID-19 (a few samples of this study predate the infection). Cell type and time point are not known.

The chain joins TRBV5-1 to TRBJ2-7; D not certain. Germline CDR1 is SGHRS and CDR2 is YFSETQ. Deletions cut 2 bases from V and 2 bases from J, with 11 bases between. CDR3 length: 14 amino acids. CDR3 residues: CASSFTLVPYEQYF. In DNA, the CDR3 is TGCGCCAGCAGCTTTACCTTGGTCCCCTACGAGCAGTACTTC.

The sample holds a few counts of this clonotype. This chain connects TRBV5-1 to TRBJ2-5; TRBD2 matches 9 bases. The V and J ends lost 0 bases and 5 bases, in that order; junction bases with no gene match: 8. The V gene's germline CDR1 is SGHRS and CDR2 YFSETQ. This CDR3 comprises 16 residues. CDR3 in DNA: TGCGCCAGCAGCTTGGCCTTGCGGGGGGGCCCGGAGACCCAGTACTTC. Its translation is CASSLALRGGPETQYF.

This clonotype was detected ten times or more. The rearrangement joins TRBV5-4 to TRBJ2-5, with a tentative D call TRBD1 (6 bases). The CDR3 covers 16 residues. V lost 4 bases to trimming and J lost 3 bases, with 19 bases between them. Germline V gene lookup returns CDR1 SGHNT and CDR2 YYREEE (reference sequence). CDR3 protein: CASSPRGQQSKETQYF. The CDR3 DNA reads TGTGCCAGCAGCCCGCGCGGACAGCAATCTAAAGAGACCCAGTACTTC.

This clonotype was detected ten times or more. The chain joins TRBV11-2 to TRBJ2-5; TRBD2 is a possible D gene (6 bases). Per germline, CDR1 SGHAT and CDR2 FQNNGV. CDR3 size: 13 residues. V lost 5 bases to trimming and J lost 3 bases, with 10 bases between them. CDR3 in amino acids: CASSRDLEETQYF. DNA for the CDR3: TGTGCCAGCAGCCGGGACTTGGAAGAGACCCAGTACTTC. The full variable domain, completed using reference TRBV11-2 and TRBJ2-5, is EAGVAQSPRYKIIEKRQSVAFWCNPISGHATLYWYQQILGQGPKLLIQFQNNGVVDDSQLPKDRFSAERLKGVDSTLKIQPAKLEDSAVYLCASSRDLEETQYFGPGTRLLVL.

There are a few counts of this clonotype. This chain joins TRBV7-9 and TRBJ2-1, with no clear D. Germline assignment: CDR1 SEHNR and CDR2 FQNEAQ (reference sequence). V was cut by 4 bases and J by 8 bases, with 6 bases left in between. The CDR3 covers 11 residues. As DNA, the CDR3 is TGTGCCAGCAGCTGGACCTATGAGCAGTTCTTC. Residues: CASSWTYEQFF.

This clonotype has more than one count but fewer than ten. CDR3 DNA sequence: TGCAGCGTTGCCCGGACGGCTTTCGGGGAGCAGTACGTC. This encodes CSVARTAFGEQYV. The rearrangement links TRBV29-1 to TRBJ2-7; D call uncertain. The V gene lost 4 bases and the J gene lost 7 bases, with 17 bases spanning the gap. This CDR3 spans 13 amino acids. Germline CDR1 and CDR2: SQVTM and ANQGSEA.

The chain has TRBV7-2 and TRBJ2-3, with D possibly being TRBD2 (7 bases). The length of the CDR3 is 15 residues. Germline CDR1 and CDR2: SGHTA and FQGNSA. Trimming removed 6 bases at V and 4 bases at J, with 17 bases between. The CDR3 DNA follows: TGTGCCAGCAGGCGAGGGGGGGGCCCCCCAGATACGCAGTATTTT. It is translated as CASRRGGGPPDTQYF.

V usage is TRBV30 and J usage is TRBJ2-1; a possible D gene is TRBD2 (6 bases). Deletions cut 5 bases from V and 3 bases from J, with 17 bases between. Germline V gene data show CDR1 as GTSNPN and CDR2 as SVGIG (reference sequence). This CDR3 spans 15 amino acids. The CDR3 reads CAWGARGSLYNEQFF. For the CDR3, the DNA is TGTGCCTGGGGTGCCCGGGGGTCCCTCTACAATGAGCAGTTCTTC.

This clonotype occurred a few times. The chain uses TRBV20-1 and TRBJ1-5, with no clear D. Deletions cut 4 bases from V and 5 bases from J, with 15 bases between. Germline assignment: CDR1 DFQATT and CDR2 SNEGSKA (reference sequence). The length of the CDR3 is 14 residues. In DNA, the CDR3 is TGCAGTGCTAAAGACCCGGCGGGTCATCAGCCCCAGCATTTT. Translating it yields CSAKDPAGHQPQHF.

The J gene is TRBJ2-3, the V gene TRBV6-5; D gene ambiguous. The V and J ends lost 0 bases and 6 bases respectively, with 7 bases between them. From germline, CDR1 is MNHEY and CDR2 SVGAGI. The CDR3 runs 13 residues. CDR3 nucleotides: TGTGCCAGCAGTTACTCGAAGGGTGATACGCAGTATTTT. This sequence encodes CASSYSKGDTQYF.

This clonotype was seen only a few times. V usage is TRBV4-1 and J usage is TRBJ1-1; D gene uncertain. The CDR3 length is 16 residues. CDR1 MGHRA and CDR2 YSYEKL come from the germline V gene. The V and J ends lost 4 bases and 1 base respectively, with 16 bases between them. This CDR3 is CASSRSQRQQNTEAFF. The CDR3 DNA follows: TGCGCCAGCAGCCGCAGCCAGAGACAACAGAACACTGAAGCTTTCTTT.

Only a few counts were recorded for this clonotype. This chain uses TRBV24-1 with TRBJ1-5; D not resolved. CDR1 and CDR2 (germline): KGHDR, SFDVKD. Trimming took off 3 bases at V and 0 bases at J, with 8 bases between the two ends. This CDR3 contains 15 residues. CDR3 loop: CATSDRDTSNQPQHF. As DNA, the CDR3 is TGTGCCACCAGTGATCGAGACACTAGCAATCAGCCCCAGCATTTT.

This clonotype was observed a handful of times. This chain links TRBV7-2 with TRBJ2-5, with TRBD1 identical over 7 bases. The CDR3 length is 13 residues. The V gene's germline CDR1 is SGHTA and CDR2 FQGNSA. Trimming removed 8 bases from V and 2 bases from J; junction bases left unmatched: 5. This chain's CDR3 is CASGRDRQETQYF. The CDR3 DNA reads as TGTGCCAGCGGTAGGGACAGACAAGAGACCCAGTACTTC.

The CDR3 DNA is TGTGCCAGCTCACCACCCTCCGGGACAGGGGGCAGTGAGCAGTTCTTC. Its protein product is CASSPPSGTGGSEQFF. The V gene is TRBV18, the J gene TRBJ2-1; 12 positions agree with TRBD1. This CDR3 contains 16 residues. V lost 0 bases to trimming and J lost 9 bases; unmatched junction nucleotides: 6. Germline CDR1 and CDR2: KGHSH and LQKENI. Filled out from reference TRBV18 and TRBJ2-1, the complete variable domain reads NAGVMQNPRHLVRRRGQEARLRCSPMKGHSHVYWYRQLPEEGLKFMVYLQKENIIDESGMPKERFSAEFPKEGPSILRIQQVVRGDSAAYFCASSPPSGTGGSEQFFGPGTRLTVL.

This clonotype was counted only a few times. This chain connects TRBV12-3 or TRBV12-4 to TRBJ2-3; D is possibly TRBD2 (6 bases). The length of the CDR3 is 13 residues. Trimming took 6 bases from V and 6 from J, leaving 13 bases between them. In nucleotides, the CDR3 is TGTGCCAGCAGCCGACTAGGAGGGGATACGCAGTATTTT. Translating it yields CASSRLGGDTQYF.

The chain combines TRBV20-1 with TRBJ1-1, with 10 bases fitting TRBD1. V was clipped by 0 bases and J by 5 bases; unmatched bases: 6. The CDR3 covers 15 residues. The germline gives CDR1 DFQATT, CDR2 SNEGSKA (reference sequence). CDR3 sequence: CSARDRDRGWTEAFF. The DNA of the CDR3 is TGCAGTGCTAGAGATCGGGACAGGGGCTGGACTGAAGCTTTCTTT.

This clonotype was detected only a few times. The V gene is TRBV7-2, the J gene TRBJ2-5, with D possibly TRBD2 on 6 matching bases. This CDR3 has 15 residues. Germline V gives CDR1 SGHTA, CDR2 FQGNSA. V was shortened by 4 bases and J by 5 bases, with 17 bases between the two germline ends. In nucleotides, the CDR3 is TGTGCCAGCAGCTCCAGTCGCGGGGCCTGGGAGACCCAGTACTTC. Its protein is CASSSSRGAWETQYF.

This clonotype has only a few counts. The J gene is TRBJ2-5, the V gene TRBV5-1; D possibly corresponds to TRBD2 (7 bases). This CDR3 is 13 amino acids long. CDR1 is SGHRS and CDR2 is YFSETQ in the germline V gene. Trimming cost V 6 bases and J 4 bases, with 13 bases left between them. In DNA, the CDR3 is TGCGCCAGCATGGGGGGGCCGGGAGAGACCCAGTACTTC. It encodes CASMGGPGETQYF.

The chain is built from TRBV5-1 and TRBJ2-7, with 8 positions matching TRBD1. CDR1 is SGHRS, CDR2 YFSETQ, per germline. The CDR3 has 14 residues. CDR3 coding DNA: TGCGTCAGCAGCTTGACCTCAGGGACAGGCACATTGTTCGTC. Translation: CVSSLTSGTGTLFV.

The CDR3 here is CASSEALLGATDTQYF. CDR3 sequence (DNA): TGTGCCAGCAGTGAAGCGCTTCTGGGAGCCACAGATACGCAGTATTTT. V gene TRBV2 combines with J gene TRBJ2-3; perhaps TRBD2 as D (5 bases). The CDR3 extends over 16 amino acids. V was cut by 0 bases and J by 2 bases, with 12 bases left in between. In germline, CDR1 is SNHLY, CDR2 FYNNEI. The variable domain in full, with the rest retrieved from reference TRBV2 and TRBJ2-3, is EPEVTQTPSHQVTQMGQEVILRCVPISNHLYFYWYRQILGQKVEFLVSFYNNEISEKSEIFDDQFSVERPDGSNFTLKIRSTKLEDSAMYFCASSEALLGATDTQYFGPGTRLTVL.

This clonotype has just a few counts. This chain uses TRBV7-9 with TRBJ2-2; D remains ambiguous. This CDR3 contains 15 residues. The germline V and J ends were trimmed by 3 bases and 6 bases, with 14 bases remaining between them. CDR1 SEHNR and CDR2 FQNEAQ come from the germline V gene (reference sequence). CDR3 sequence reads: CASSFGASLAGELFF. The CDR3 coding sequence is TGTGCCAGCAGCTTTGGAGCTTCACTCGCCGGGGAGCTGTTTTTT.

The genes are TRBV4-2 and TRBJ1-1; D gene ambiguous. V lost 4 bases and J 5 bases, leaving 11 bases between the germline ends. Germline V gene data show CDR1 as LGHNA and CDR2 as YNFKEQ. This CDR3 is 13 amino acids long. CDR3 bases: TGTGCCAGCAGCCTCGGCGGGAAAACTGAAGCTTTCTTT. Protein sequence: CASSLGGKTEAFF.

The J gene is TRBJ1-1, the V gene TRBV6-1; 7 nucleotides align to TRBD1. Germline-derived CDR1 and CDR2 are MNHNS and SASEGT. With 6 bases clipped from V and 6 bases from J, the junction kept 7 bases outside the gene matches. The length of the CDR3 is 13 residues. CDR3 DNA sequence: TGTGCCAGCAGGGCACAGGGGTATTCTGAAGCTTTCTTT. Encoded protein: CASRAQGYSEAFF.